This T cell receptor beta chain was profiled in a study of T-cell memory formation after mild COVID-19. TCRdb processed the 5' RACE reads anew with MiXCR; each CDR3 protein has one entry. The sample includes about 190,000 distinct CDR3 sequences, around 16% of them seen just once. This clonotype was seen a few times. Its antigen remains unknown. CDR3 length: 15 residues. The V end lost 5 bases, the J end lost 3 bases, and 15 bases lay between the germline ends. CDR1 MNHNS and CDR2 SASEGT come from the germline V gene. Study results and limitations: Clones that contracted from day 15 to 85 were balanced CD4/CD8, while later expanders leaned CD4+.

The chain has TRBV6-1 and TRBJ2-3; D gene uncertain. This sequence was found in an adult woman who had mild COVID-19 (a few samples of this study predate the infection). Cell type and time point are not known. Sequenced input: PBMCs or a T cell subset sorted from them (not recorded which). In DNA form, the CDR3 reads TGTGCCAGCAGTAAGATTGGAGATTTTACAGATACGCAGTATTTT. Its translation: CASSKIGDFTDTQYF.